This T cell receptor (beta chain) was documented in a study of T cells after yellow fever vaccination. TCRdb processed the 5' RACE reads anew with MiXCR; each CDR3 protein has one entry. The sample carries roughly 120,000 distinct CDR3 sequences, around 6.7% recorded once. V lost 3 bases, J lost 3 bases, and 10 bases lay in between. Germline-derived CDR1 and CDR2 are MGHDK and SYGVNS. This CDR3 spans 14 amino acids. This clonotype was seen only a few times. Here the sequenced sample was CD4+ T cells sorted from PBMCs, taken roughly 47 days after the first yellow fever vaccination. The receptor was derived from a man aged 18 to 29 who received the YFV17D yellow fever vaccine. V and J are TRBV25-1 and TRBJ2-3; D not resolved. The CDR3 is CASSDPGSTDTQYF. The CDR3 region has the DNA TGTGCCAGCAGTGACCCGGGCTCAACAGATACGCAGTATTTT.